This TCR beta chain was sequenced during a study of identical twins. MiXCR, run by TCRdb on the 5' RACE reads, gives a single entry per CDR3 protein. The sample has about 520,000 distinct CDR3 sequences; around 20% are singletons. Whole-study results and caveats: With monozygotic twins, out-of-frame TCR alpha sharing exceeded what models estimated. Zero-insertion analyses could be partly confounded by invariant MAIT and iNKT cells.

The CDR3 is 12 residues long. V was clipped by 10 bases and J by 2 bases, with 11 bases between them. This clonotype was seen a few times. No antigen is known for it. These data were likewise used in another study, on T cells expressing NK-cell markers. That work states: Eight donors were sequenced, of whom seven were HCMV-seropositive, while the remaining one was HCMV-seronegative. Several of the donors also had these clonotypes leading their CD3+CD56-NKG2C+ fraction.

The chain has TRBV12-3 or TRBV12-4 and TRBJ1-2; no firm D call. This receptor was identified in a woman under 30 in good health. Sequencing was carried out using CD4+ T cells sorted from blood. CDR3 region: CATDTPNYGYTF. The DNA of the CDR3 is TGTGCCACCGACACACCGAACTATGGCTACACCTTC.